This T cell receptor (beta chain) came from a study of T cell responses to AZD1222 COVID-19 vaccine. The study pooled second doses at about 4 or about 12 weeks. Study outcomes and limitations: Seropositivity was recorded at baseline in only a handful of AZD1222 recipients.

Trimming took off 3 bases at V and 3 bases at J, with 14 bases between the two ends. This CDR3 contains 15 residues. Germline V gene data show CDR1 as MDHEN and CDR2 as SYDVKM. Clones were read by immunoSEQ multiplex PCR, and TCRdb kept only the in-frame ones, dropping some. The sample contains about 25,000 clones, roughly 87% of which appear only once. Comment on this clone: Its antigen is not identified.

This clonotype was sampled from an adult who received the AZD1222 COVID-19 vaccine. The chain is built from TRBV28 and TRBJ2-5; tentatively, D is TRBD2 (6 bases). This specimen was peripheral blood, taken 28 days after the second AZD1222 dose. CDR3 sequence (DNA): TGTGCCAGCAGTTTCCGTCGCGGGATAAAAGAGACCCAGTACTTC. Encoded protein: CASSFRRGIKETQYF.